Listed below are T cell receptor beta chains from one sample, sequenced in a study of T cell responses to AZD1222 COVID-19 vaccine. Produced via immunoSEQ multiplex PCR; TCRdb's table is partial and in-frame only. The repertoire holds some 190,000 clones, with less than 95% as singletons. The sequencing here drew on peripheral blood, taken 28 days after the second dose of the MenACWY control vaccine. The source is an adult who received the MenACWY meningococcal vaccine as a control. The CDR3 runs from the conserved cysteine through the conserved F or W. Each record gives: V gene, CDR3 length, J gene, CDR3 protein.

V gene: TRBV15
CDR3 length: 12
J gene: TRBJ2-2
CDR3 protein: CATSSGTGELFF

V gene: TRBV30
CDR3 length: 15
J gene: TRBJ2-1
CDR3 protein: CAWSVGGSSYNEQFF

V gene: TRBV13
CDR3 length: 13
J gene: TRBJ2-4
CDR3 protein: CASRLRGENIQYF

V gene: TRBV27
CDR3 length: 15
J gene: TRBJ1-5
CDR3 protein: CASSPGPFVRQPQHF

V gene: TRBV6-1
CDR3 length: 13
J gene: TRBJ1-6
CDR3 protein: CASSETHKEPLHF

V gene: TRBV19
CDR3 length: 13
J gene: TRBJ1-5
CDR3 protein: CASTAGGNQPQHF

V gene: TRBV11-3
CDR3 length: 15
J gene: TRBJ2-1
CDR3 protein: CASSQPGLGSHEQFF

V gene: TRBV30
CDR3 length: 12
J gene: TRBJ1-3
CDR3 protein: CACDSTGNTIYF

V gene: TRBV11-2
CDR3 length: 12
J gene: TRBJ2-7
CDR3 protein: CASSSDYYEQYF

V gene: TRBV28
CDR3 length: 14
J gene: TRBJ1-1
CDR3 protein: CASSFQGASSVAFF

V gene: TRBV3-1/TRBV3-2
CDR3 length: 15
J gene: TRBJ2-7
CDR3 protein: CASSQGGQGTHEQYF

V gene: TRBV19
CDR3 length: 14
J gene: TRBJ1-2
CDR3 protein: CASRPSQANYGYTF

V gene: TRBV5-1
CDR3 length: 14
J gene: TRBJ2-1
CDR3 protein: CASTPPASPNEQFF

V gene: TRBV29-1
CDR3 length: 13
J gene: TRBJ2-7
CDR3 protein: CSVGGTRSYEQYF

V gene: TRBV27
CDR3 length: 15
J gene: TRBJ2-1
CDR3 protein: CASSPGLAGHNEQFF

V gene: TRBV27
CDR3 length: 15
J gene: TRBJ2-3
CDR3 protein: CASSSGLASTDTQYF

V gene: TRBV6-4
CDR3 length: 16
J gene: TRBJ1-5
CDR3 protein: CASSDPIGGSNQPQHF

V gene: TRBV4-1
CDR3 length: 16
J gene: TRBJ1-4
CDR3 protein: CASSQASWGEDEKLFF

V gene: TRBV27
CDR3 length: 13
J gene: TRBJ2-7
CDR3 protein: CATSRDRTYEQYF

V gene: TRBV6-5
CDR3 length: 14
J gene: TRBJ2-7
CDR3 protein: CASAFSGEVYEQYF

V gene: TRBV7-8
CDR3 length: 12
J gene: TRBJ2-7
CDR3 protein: CASSLRTAEQYF

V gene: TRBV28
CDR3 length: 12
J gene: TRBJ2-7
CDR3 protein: CASSLDGYEQYF

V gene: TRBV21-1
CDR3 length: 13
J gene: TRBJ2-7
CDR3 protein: CASSRETVDEQYF

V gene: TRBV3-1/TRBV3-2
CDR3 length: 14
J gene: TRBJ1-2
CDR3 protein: CASSQDHTCYGYTF

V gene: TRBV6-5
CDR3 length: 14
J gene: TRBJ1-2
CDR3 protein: CASSYSRDGYGYTF

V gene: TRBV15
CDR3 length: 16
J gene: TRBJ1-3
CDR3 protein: CATSRDRLEAGNTIYF

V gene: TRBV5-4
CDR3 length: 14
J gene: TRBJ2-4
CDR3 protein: CASSLGDYKNIQYF

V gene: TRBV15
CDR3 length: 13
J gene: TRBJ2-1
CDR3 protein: CATRTSGGREQFF

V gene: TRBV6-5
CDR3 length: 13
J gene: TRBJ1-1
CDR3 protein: CASGQQVDTEAFF

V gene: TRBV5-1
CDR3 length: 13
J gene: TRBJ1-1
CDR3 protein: CASSLDRDSEAFF

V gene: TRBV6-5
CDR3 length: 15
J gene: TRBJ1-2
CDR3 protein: CASSYSGQGSYGYTF

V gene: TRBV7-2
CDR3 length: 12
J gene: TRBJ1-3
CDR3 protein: CASSPGGNTIYF

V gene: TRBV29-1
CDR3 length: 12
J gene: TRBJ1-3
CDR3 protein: CSVNGLGNTIYF

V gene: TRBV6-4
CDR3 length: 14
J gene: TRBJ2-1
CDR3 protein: CASSIQAGAGEQFF

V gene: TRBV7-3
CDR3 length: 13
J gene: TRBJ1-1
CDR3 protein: CASSTSRGGEAFF

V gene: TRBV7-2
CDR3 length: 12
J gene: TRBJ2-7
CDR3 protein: CASSESNYEQYF

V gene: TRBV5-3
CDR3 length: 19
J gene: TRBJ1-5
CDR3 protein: CARSLEESPRTASNQPQHF

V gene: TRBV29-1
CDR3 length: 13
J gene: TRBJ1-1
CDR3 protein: CSVARGAATEAFF

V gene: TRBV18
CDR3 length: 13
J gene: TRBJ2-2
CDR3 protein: CASSPSVSGELFF

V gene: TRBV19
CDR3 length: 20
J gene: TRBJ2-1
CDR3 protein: CASSIDPSRQGSLTYNEQFF

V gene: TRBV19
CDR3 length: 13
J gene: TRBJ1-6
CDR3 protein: CASSYGLDSPLHF

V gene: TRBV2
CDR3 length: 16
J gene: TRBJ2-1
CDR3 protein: CASSERVGTKYNEQFF

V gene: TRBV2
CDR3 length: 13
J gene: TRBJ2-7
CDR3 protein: CASSVEGVDEQYF

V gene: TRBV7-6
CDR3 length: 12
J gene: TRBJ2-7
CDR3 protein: CASSRDQYEQYF

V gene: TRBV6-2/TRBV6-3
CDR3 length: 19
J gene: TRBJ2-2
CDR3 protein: CASSLRVLAGGPVTGELFF

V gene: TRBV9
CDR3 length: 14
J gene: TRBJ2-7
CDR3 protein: CASSEGTAGYEQYF

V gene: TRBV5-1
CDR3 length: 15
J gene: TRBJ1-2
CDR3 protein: CASSLAGTSNYGYTF

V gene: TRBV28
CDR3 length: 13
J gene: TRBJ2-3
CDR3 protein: CASSSLGEDTQYF

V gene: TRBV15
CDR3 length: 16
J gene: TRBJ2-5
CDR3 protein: CATSRAGTGGLETQYF

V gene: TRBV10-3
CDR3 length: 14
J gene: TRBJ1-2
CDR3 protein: CAISDRGQGGGYTF

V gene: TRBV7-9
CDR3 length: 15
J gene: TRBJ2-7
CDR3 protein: CASSLAGTGTEEQYF

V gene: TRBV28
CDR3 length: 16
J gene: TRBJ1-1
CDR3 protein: CASSLGESRMNTEAFF

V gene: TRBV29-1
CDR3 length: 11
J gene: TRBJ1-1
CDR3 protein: CSVAPTGEAFF

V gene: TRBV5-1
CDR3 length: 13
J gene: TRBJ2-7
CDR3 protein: CASSSYGFREQYF

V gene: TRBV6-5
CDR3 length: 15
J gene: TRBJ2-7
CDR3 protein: CASSYSTQQGYEQYF

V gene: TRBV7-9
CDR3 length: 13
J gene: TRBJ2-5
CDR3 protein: CASSPPGVETQYF

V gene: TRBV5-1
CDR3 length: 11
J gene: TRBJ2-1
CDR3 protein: CASSLNNEQFF

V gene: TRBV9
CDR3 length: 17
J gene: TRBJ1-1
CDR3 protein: CASSPSAREDMNTEAFF